The clone carrying this T cell receptor beta chain was detected many times. Its specificity is unknown. Time point here: healthy volunteer bleed at 6 weeks. Someone pulled total RNA out of unfractionated whole blood. This record comes from a study of human T cells and chemical hapten exposure. Study information: The study traced per-sample TCR yield variation mainly to small differences in pooled library volumes. Regarding the study as a whole: TCRs above 1 in 1000 frequency did not change with DPC sensitization.

Library preparation tagged each individual cDNA molecule with a unique molecular identifier. In the study's own analysis: Sample TCR counts, which ranged from 23,224 to 690,600, had a median of 95,638. Each CDR3 protein gets one entry after TCRdb re-called the RACE reads with MiXCR. These V and J calls originate from TCRdb's pipeline instead of the authors' own analysis. The sample holds about 47,000 distinct CDR3 sequences, roughly 3.5% seen once. The CDR3 length is 20 residues. Germline CDR1 reads LGHDT; CDR2 reads YNNKEL (reference sequence). Trimming removed 1 base from V and 8 bases from J; junction bases left unmatched: 16.

The sample consisted of whole blood. The receptor comes from a human donor in good health. Some clones in this sample may be carry-over from other donors' samples. V is TRBV3-1 and J is TRBJ2-1; 14 bases are a match to TRBD2. The CDR3 bases are TGTGCCAGCAGCCAAGGGTCGGGGACTAGCGGGAGAATTCCTACGGATGAGCAGTTCTTC. As protein: CASSQGSGTSGRIPTDEQFF.